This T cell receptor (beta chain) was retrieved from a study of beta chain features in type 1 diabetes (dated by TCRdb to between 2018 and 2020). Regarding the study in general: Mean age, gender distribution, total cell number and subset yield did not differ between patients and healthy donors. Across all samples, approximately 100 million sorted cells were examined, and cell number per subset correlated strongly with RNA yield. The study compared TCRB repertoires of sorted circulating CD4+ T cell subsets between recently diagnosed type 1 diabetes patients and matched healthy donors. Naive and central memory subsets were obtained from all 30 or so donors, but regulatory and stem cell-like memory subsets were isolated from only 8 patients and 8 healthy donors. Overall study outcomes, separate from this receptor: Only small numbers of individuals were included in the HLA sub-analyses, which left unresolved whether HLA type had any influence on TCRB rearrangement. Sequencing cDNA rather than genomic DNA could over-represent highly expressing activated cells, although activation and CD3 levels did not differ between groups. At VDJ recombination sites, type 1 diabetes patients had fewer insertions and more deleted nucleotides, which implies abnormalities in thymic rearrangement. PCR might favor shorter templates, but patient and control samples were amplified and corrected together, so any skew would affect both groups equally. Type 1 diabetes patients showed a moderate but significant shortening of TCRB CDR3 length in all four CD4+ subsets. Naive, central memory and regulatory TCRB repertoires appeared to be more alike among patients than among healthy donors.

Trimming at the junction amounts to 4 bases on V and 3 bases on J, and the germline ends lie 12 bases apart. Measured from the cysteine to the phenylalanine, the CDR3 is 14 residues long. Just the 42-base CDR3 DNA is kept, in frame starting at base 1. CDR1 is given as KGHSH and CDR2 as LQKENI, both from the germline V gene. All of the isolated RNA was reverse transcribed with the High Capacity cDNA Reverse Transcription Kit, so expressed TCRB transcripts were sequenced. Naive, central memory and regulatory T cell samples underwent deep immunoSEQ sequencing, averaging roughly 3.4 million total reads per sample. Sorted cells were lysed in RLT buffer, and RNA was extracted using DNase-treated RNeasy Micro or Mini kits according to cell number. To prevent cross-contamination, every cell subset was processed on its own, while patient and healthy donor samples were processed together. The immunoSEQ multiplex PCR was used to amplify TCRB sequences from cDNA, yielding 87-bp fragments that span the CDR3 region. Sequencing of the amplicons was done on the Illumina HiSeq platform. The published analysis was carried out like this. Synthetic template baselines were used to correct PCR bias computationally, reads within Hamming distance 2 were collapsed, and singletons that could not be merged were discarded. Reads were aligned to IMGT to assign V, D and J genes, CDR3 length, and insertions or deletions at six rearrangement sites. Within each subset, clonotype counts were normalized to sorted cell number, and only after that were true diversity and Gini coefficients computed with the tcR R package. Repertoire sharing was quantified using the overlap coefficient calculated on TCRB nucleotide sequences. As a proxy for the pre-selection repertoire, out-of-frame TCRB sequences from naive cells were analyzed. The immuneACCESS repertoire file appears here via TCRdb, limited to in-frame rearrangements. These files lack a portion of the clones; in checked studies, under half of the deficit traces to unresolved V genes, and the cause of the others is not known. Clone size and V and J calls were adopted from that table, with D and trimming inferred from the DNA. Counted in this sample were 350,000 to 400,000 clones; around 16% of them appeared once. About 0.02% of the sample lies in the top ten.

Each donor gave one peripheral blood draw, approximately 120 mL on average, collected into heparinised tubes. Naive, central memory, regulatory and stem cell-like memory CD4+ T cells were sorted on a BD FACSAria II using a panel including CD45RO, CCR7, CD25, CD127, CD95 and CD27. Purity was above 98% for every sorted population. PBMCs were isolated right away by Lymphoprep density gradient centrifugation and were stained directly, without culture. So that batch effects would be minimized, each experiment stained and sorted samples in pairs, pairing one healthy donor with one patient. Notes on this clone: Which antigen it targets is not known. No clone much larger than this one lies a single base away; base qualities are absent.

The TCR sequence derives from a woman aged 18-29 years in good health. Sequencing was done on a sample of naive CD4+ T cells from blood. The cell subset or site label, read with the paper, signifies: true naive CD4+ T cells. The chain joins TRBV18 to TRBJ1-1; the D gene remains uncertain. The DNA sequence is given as TGTGCCAGCTCACGGGGAGAGAAGGACACTGAAGCTTTCTTT. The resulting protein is CASSRGEKDTEAFF.